What follows is one T cell receptor beta chain and its context. Many counts were recorded for this clonotype. Its antigen remains undetermined. No much larger clone is present one base from it, and per-base qualities are unavailable. The sample comes from a study of T cells in Graves' hyperthyroidism and ophthalmopathy (dated by TCRdb to between 2018 and 2021). Looking at the study overall: Peripheral blood samples were taken at the time of initial diagnosis, prior to any treatment. To identify TCR V-J signatures that set the groups apart, the researchers used a discovery cohort of about a hundred patients, made up of 43 with Graves' ophthalmopathy and 57 with stable Graves' hyperthyroidism. Whether ophthalmopathy could be predicted prospectively was tested in an independent validation cohort made up of under 20 hyperthyroidism patients plus 17 patients who later progressed to ophthalmopathy. For training and testing, the approximately 97 patients in the discovery cohort were randomly divided in a 7:3 ratio. In about 6 Graves' hyperthyroidism patients, the study also compared T-cell repertoires from thyroid tissue with T-cell repertoires from blood. Once sampling was done, hyperthyroidism patients were given methimazole at a starting dose of 30 mg daily, whereas ophthalmopathy patients were given high-dose intravenous methylprednisolone. The paper describes TCR Vbeta CDR3 sequencing of about 140 peripheral blood samples, made up of approximately 40 ophthalmopathy patients, roughly 80 hyperthyroidism patients and roughly 17 progressor patients.

Broad study findings and their caveats: In cross-validation, a model built on a 13 V-J signature told ophthalmopathy apart from stable hyperthyroidism with under 90% sensitivity and approximately 84% specificity, and in testing the same model reached 80%/75%. No statistical method was used to set the sample size in advance, and investigators knew the group allocation. Most expanded thyroid clonotypes (frequency above 0.001) were also detected in blood, suggesting blood repertoires may reflect thyroid immune responses. In validation, progression to ophthalmopathy was predicted by the model with almost 71% sensitivity and 72.22% specificity, a median of approximately 6.5 months before onset.

TCR beta CDR3 regions were amplified from RNA transcripts. For the first round of RT-PCR on the TCR CDR3, the HTBI primer set was used together with the Qiagen OneStep RT-PCR kit. The libraries were constructed in a second round of multiplex PCR and then size-selected and purified. The libraries were sequenced on an Illumina HiSeq2000 using paired-end 100 bp reads. Under the source paper's analysis protocol: Raw data were processed with SOAPnuke, discarding reads with adapters, uncalled bases, mean Phred below 15, or no exact constant-primer or identifier match. High-quality paired reads were merged with COPE v1.2.5, and unique nucleotide sequences were defined as clonotypes. MiTCR v1.1 was used to align clonotypes to the IMGT TRBV, TRBD and TRBJ reference segments. The analysis was restricted to V-J combinations with a frequency above 0.0001, which together covered about 99% of the repertoires. A TCS score was defined as the ratio between F50 (clonal expansion) and ExV (chaos), using BLOSUM62-based TCRdist between CDR3 peptides within each V-J. Welch's t-statistics and random forest reduced 514 V-J features to about 12, which were used in a naive Bayes classifier (R e1071). In TCRdb, the public reads were trimmed at Q25 with fastp and aligned with MiXCR, with productive beta chains retained. Each record represents a unique CDR3 protein, reported with the most common genes and DNA among its rows. TCRdb, not the authors, supplied the V and J calls. Recorded for this sample are about 290,000 distinct CDR3 sequences; roughly 15% of them occurred a single time. The ten top clones hold 6.5% to 10% of the sample.

Stable Graves' hyperthyroidism was defined as the absence of progression to ophthalmopathy over 18 months of follow-up. The hyperthyroidism patients were between 18 and 65 years old and newly diagnosed, with a disease duration of less than 2 months. The study excluded patients with uncontrolled infections, other autoimmune diseases, pregnancy or lactation. Clinical symptoms, serum thyroxine and TRAb, thyroid ultrasound, and orbital computed tomography formed the basis for the diagnoses. PBMCs were isolated from approximately 10 ml of fresh peripheral blood by Ficoll-Paque density gradient centrifugation. Trizol reagent was used to extract total RNA, and RNA quality was then checked on an Agilent 2100 Bioanalyzer. After removal of 4 bases from V and 4 bases from J, the junction retains 9 bases not matched to a gene. The germline V gene (reference sequence) yields GTSNPN for CDR1 and SVGIG for CDR2. From the cysteine up to the phenylalanine, the CDR3 has a length of 15 residues. The DNA shown is the 45-base CDR3, in frame from base 1.

The chain employs TRBV30 and TRBJ2-7; 11 of the junction bases match TRBD2. The sequenced material came from blood. This TCR was sampled from a woman in her forties with Graves' hyperthyroidism. The nucleotide sequence is TGTGCCTGGAACACCGCTAGCGGGAGGACGTACGAGCAGTACTTC. This is translated as CAWNTASGRTYEQYF.